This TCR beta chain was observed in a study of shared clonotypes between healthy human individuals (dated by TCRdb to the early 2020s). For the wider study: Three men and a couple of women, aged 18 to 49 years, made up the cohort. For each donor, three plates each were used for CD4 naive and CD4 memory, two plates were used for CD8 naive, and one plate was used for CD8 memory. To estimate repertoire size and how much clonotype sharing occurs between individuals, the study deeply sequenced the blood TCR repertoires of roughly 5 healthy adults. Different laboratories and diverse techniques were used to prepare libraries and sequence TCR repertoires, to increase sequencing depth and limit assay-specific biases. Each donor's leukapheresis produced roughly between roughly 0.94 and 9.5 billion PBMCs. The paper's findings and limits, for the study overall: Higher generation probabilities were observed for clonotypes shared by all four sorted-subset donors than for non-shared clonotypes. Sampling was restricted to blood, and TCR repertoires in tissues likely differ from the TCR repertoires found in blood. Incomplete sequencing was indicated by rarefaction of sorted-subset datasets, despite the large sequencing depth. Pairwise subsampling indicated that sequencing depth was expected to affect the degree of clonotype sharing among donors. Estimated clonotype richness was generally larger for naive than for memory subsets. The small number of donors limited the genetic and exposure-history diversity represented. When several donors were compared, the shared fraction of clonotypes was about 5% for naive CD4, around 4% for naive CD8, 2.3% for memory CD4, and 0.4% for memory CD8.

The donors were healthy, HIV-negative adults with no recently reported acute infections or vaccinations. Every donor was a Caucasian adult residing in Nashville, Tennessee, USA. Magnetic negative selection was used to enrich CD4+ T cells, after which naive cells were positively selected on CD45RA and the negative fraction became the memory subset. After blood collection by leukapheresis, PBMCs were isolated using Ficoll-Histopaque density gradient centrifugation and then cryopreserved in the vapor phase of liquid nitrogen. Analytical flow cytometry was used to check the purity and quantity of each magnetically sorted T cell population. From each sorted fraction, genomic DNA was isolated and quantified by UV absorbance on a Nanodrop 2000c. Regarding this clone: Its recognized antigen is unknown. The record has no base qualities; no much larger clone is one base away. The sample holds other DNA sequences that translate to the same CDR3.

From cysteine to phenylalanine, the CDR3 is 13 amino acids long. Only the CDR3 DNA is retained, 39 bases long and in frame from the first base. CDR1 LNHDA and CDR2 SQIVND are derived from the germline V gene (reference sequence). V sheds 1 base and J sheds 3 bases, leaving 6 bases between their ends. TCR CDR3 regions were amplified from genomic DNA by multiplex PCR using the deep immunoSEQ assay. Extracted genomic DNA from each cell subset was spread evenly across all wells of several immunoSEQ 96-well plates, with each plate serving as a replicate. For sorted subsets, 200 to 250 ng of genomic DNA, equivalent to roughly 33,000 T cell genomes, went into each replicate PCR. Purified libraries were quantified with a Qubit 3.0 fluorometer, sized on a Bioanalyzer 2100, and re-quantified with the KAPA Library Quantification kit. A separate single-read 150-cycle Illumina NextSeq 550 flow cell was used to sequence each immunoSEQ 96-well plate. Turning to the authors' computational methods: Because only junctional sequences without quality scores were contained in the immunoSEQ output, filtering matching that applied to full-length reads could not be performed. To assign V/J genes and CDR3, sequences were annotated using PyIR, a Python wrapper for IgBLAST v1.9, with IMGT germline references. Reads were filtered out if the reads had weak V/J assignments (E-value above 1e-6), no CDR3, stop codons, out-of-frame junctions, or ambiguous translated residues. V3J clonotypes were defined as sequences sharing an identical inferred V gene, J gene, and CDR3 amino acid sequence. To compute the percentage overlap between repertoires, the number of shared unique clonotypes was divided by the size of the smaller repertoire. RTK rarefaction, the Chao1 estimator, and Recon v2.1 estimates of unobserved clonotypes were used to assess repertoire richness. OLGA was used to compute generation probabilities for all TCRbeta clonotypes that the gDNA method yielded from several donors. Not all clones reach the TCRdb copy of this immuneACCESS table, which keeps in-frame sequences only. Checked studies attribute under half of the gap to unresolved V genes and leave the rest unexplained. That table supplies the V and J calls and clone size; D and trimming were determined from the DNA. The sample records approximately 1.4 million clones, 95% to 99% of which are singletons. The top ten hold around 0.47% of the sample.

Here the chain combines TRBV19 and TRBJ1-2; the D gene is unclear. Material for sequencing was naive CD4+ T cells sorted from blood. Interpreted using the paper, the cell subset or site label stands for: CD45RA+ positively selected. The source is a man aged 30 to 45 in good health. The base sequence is TGTGCCAGTAGTATAGGTACGGACTATGGCTACACCTTC. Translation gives CASSIGTDYGYTF.